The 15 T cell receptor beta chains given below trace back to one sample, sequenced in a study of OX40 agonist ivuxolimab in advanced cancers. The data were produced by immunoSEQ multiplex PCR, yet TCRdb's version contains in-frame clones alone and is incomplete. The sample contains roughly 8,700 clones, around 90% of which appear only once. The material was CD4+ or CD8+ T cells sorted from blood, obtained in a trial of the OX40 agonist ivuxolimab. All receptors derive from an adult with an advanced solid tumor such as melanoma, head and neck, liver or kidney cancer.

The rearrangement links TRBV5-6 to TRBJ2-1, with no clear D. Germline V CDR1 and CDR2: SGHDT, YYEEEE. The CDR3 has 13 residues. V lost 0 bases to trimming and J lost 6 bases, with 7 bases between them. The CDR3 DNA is TGTGCCAGCAGCTTGGGTTATATCAATGAGCAGTTCTTC. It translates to CASSLGYINEQFF.

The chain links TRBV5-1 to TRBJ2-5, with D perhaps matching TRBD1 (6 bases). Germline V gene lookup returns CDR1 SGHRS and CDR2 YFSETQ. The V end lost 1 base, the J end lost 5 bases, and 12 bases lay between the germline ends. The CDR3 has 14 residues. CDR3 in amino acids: CASSLTGTQETQYF. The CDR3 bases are TGCGCCAGCAGCTTGACAGGGACCCAGGAGACCCAGTACTTC.

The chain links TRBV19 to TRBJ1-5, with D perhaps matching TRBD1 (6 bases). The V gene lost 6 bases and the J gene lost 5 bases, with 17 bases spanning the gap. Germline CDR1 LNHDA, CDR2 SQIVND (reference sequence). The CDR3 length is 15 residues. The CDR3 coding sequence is TGTGCCAGTAGCAGACCTGGACAGAACTATCAGCCCCAGCATTTT. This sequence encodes CASSRPGQNYQPQHF.

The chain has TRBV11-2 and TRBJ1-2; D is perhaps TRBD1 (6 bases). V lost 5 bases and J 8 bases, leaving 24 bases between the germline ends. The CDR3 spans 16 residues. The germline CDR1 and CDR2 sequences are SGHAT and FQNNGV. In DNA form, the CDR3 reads TGTGCCAGCAGCCCCATAGGGGGTAGGAGGTTGGAAGGCTACACCTTC. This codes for CASSPIGGRRLEGYTF.

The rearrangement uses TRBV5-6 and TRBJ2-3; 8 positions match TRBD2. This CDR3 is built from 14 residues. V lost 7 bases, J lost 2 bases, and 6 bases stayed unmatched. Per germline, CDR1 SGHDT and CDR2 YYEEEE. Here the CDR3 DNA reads TGTGCCAGCCGGGGGGGAGTTTCCACAGATACGCAGTATTTT. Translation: CASRGGVSTDTQYF.

The CDR3 sequence: CASSLMGTSGETQYF. In DNA, the CDR3 is TGTGCCAGCAGCTTAATGGGGACTAGCGGGGAGACCCAGTACTTC. The rearrangement uses TRBV7-3 and TRBJ2-5, with 12 positions matching TRBD2. The CDR3 is made up of 15 amino acids. CDR1 is SGHTA, CDR2 FQGTGA, per germline. V lost 1 base, J lost 5 bases, and 2 bases stayed unmatched.

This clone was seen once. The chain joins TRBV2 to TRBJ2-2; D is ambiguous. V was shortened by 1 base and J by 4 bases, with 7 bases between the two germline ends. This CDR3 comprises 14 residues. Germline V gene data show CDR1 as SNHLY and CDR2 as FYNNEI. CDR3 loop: CASSEVRRTGELFF. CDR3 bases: TGTGCCAGCAGTGAAGTACGTCGCACCGGGGAGCTGTTTTTT.

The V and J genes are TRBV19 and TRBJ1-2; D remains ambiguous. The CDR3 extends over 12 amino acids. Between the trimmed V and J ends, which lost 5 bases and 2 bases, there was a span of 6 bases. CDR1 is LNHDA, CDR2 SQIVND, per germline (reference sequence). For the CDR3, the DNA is TGTGCCAGTAGTCCCAGAAACTATGGCTACACCTTC. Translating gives CASSPRNYGYTF.

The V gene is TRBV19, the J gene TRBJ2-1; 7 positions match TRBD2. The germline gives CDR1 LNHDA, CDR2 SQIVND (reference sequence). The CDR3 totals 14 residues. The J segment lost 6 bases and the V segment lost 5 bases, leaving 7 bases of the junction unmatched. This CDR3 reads CASSWGGRGNEQFF. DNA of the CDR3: TGTGCCAGTAGTTGGGGGGGAAGGGGCAATGAGCAGTTCTTC.

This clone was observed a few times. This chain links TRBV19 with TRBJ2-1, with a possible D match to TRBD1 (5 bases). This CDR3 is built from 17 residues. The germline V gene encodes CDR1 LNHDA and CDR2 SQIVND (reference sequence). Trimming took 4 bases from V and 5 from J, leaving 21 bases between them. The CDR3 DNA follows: TGTGCCAGTAGTAAAGGGGTATATCGGACATCGAACAATGAGCAGTTCTTC. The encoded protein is CASSKGVYRTSNNEQFF.

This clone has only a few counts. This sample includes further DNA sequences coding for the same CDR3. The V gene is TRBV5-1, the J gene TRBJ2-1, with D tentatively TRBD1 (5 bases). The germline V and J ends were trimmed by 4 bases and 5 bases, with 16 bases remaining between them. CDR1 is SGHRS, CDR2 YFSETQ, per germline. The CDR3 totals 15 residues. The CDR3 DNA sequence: TGCGCCAGCAGCCCCCCCCTAGGGGTGCACAATGAGCAGTTCTTC. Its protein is CASSPPLGVHNEQFF.

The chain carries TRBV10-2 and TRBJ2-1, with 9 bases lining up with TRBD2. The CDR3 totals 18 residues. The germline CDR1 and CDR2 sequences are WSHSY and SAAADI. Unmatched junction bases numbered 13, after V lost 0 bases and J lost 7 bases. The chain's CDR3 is CASSESLAGAIRGNEQFF. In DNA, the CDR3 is TGCGCCAGCAGTGAGTCCTTAGCGGGAGCAATCAGGGGGAATGAGCAGTTCTTC.

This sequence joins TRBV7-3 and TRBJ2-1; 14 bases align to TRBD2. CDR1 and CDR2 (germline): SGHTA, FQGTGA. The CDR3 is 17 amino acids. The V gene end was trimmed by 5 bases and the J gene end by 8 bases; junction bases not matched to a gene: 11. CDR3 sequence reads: CASSPSPTSGRAHEQFF. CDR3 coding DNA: TGTGCCAGCAGCCCGAGCCCGACTAGCGGGAGGGCCCATGAGCAGTTCTTC.

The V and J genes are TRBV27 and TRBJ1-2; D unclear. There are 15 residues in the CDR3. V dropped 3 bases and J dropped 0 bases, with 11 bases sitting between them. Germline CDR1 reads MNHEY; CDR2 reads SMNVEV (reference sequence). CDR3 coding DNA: TGTGCCAGCAGTTTCGCGTTCCGAGCTAACTATGGCTACACCTTC. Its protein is CASSFAFRANYGYTF.

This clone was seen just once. CDR3 sequence: CASNWKLGEQYV. The CDR3 DNA sequence: TGCGCCAGCAATTGGAAGTTAGGGGAGCAGTACGTC. V and J are TRBV23-1 and TRBJ2-7; unclear D gene. TRBV23-1 has ORF status, its function being uncertain. V was cut by 7 bases and J by 7 bases, with 14 bases left in between. The CDR3 length is 12 residues.